This is a list of T cell receptor beta chains from one sample in a study of CD8 T cells in Susac syndrome. TCRdb passed the immunoSEQ multiplex PCR reads through MiXCR, listing each CDR3 protein once. The data hold approximately 200,000 distinct CDR3 sequences, with about 95% observed a single time. Sequenced: CD4+ T cells from PBMCs. All receptors derive from a human donor with multiple sclerosis. CDR3s include the opening cysteine and the closing phenylalanine or tryptophan. D genes are given only for firm matches. The listing skips clone size in some rows; elsewhere it reads once, few, many or a size class.

d_call: NA; clone_size: NA; j_call: TRBJ2-7; v_call: TRBV29-1; cdr3_aa: CSVSRGARQAKSYEQYF; cdr3_nt: TGCAGCGTTAGCCGCGGGGCACGGCAAGCGAAGTCCTACGAGCAGTACTTC
d_call: TRBD1; clone_size: NA; j_call: TRBJ2-2; v_call: TRBV14; cdr3_aa: CASSRLRQGGSTGELFF; cdr3_nt: TGTGCCAGCAGCCGACTTCGACAGGGTGGTTCGACCGGGGAGCTGTTTTTT
d_call: NA; clone_size: NA; j_call: TRBJ2-6; v_call: TRBV24-1; cdr3_aa: CATSHPSSGANVLTF; cdr3_nt: TGTGCCACCAGCCACCCCAGCTCTGGGGCCAACGTCCTGACTTTC
d_call: NA; clone_size: NA; j_call: TRBJ1-2; v_call: TRBV29-1; cdr3_aa: CSVTQESYGYTF; cdr3_nt: TGCAGCGTTACCCAGGAGAGCTATGGCTACACCTTC
d_call: TRBD1; clone_size: NA; j_call: TRBJ1-5; v_call: TRBV30; cdr3_aa: CAWSDRTGDYQPQHF; cdr3_nt: TGTGCCTGGAGTGACCGGACAGGGGACTATCAGCCCCAGCATTTT
d_call: NA; clone_size: NA; j_call: TRBJ2-7; v_call: TRBV20-1; cdr3_aa: CSANFGGRSEQYF; cdr3_nt: TGCAGTGCTAATTTTGGGGGGAGGTCCGAGCAGTACTTC
d_call: NA; clone_size: NA; j_call: TRBJ2-7; v_call: TRBV5-6; cdr3_aa: CASSLVSQQETYEQYF; cdr3_nt: TGTGCCAGCAGCTTGGTCTCCCAACAGGAGACCTACGAGCAGTACTTC
d_call: TRBD1; clone_size: NA; j_call: TRBJ1-2; v_call: TRBV4-1; cdr3_aa: CASSLGQGANYGYTF; cdr3_nt: TGCGCCAGCAGTTTAGGACAGGGGGCAAACTATGGCTACACCTTC
d_call: TRBD2; clone_size: NA; j_call: TRBJ2-7; v_call: TRBV18; cdr3_aa: CASSPPSGSQYEQYF; cdr3_nt: TGTGCCAGCTCACCACCGAGCGGGAGTCAATACGAGCAGTACTTC
d_call: NA; clone_size: once; j_call: TRBJ2-7; v_call: TRBV5-1; cdr3_aa: CASSAARQGGEQYF; cdr3_nt: TGCGCCAGCAGCGCGGCCCGGCAGGGTGGCGAGCAGTACTTC
d_call: NA; clone_size: NA; j_call: TRBJ1-2; v_call: TRBV7-8; cdr3_aa: CASSLGTGSYGYTF; cdr3_nt: TGTGCCAGCAGCTTAGGAACGGGGAGCTATGGCTACACCTTC
d_call: NA; clone_size: NA; j_call: TRBJ1-5; v_call: TRBV3-1; cdr3_aa: CASSQGAGSGQPQHF; cdr3_nt: TGTGCCAGCAGCCAAGGGGCTGGGAGTGGTCAGCCCCAGCATTTT
d_call: NA; clone_size: NA; j_call: TRBJ1-6; v_call: TRBV6-5; cdr3_aa: CASSYSPDSLVRLHF; cdr3_nt: TGTGCCAGCAGTTACTCCCCGGACAGTCTAGTTCGCCTCCACTTT
d_call: TRBD1; clone_size: NA; j_call: TRBJ1-1; v_call: TRBV30; cdr3_aa: CAWATEGAAEAFF; cdr3_nt: TGTGCCTGGGCGACGGAGGGGGCGGCTGAAGCTTTCTTT
d_call: TRBD2; clone_size: NA; j_call: TRBJ2-3; v_call: TRBV29-1; cdr3_aa: CSSGGRGSTDTQYF; cdr3_nt: TGCAGCAGTGGCGGGAGGGGTAGCACAGATACGCAGTATTTT
d_call: TRBD1; clone_size: NA; j_call: TRBJ1-1; v_call: TRBV27; cdr3_aa: CASSRRDRGGPNTEAFF; cdr3_nt: TGTGCCAGCAGTCGACGGGACAGGGGGGGACCGAACACTGAAGCTTTCTTT
d_call: TRBD2; clone_size: NA; j_call: TRBJ2-5; v_call: TRBV7-3; cdr3_aa: CASTQGLAGTGAETQYF; cdr3_nt: TGTGCCAGCACCCAAGGACTAGCGGGGACGGGGGCAGAGACCCAGTACTTC
d_call: NA; clone_size: NA; j_call: TRBJ1-1; v_call: TRBV12-3/TRBV12-4; cdr3_aa: CASSLAEGGTEAFF; cdr3_nt: TGTGCCAGCAGTTTAGCTGAGGGGGGAACTGAAGCTTTCTTT
d_call: TRBD2; clone_size: NA; j_call: TRBJ2-1; v_call: TRBV3-1; cdr3_aa: CASSPAGGFVNEQFF; cdr3_nt: TGTGCCAGCAGCCCAGCGGGAGGTTTCGTGAATGAGCAGTTCTTC
d_call: NA; clone_size: NA; j_call: TRBJ1-1; v_call: TRBV11-2; cdr3_aa: CASSLRGGLTEAFF; cdr3_nt: TGTGCCAGCAGCTTACGGGGGGGGCTCACTGAAGCTTTCTTT
d_call: NA; clone_size: NA; j_call: TRBJ1-4; v_call: TRBV5-1; cdr3_aa: CASSLRGAYEKLFF; cdr3_nt: TGCGCCAGCAGCTTAAGGGGAGCGTATGAAAAACTGTTTTTT
d_call: NA; clone_size: NA; j_call: TRBJ1-6; v_call: TRBV7-9; cdr3_aa: CASSYTGNSPLHF; cdr3_nt: TGTGCCAGCAGCTACACAGGAAATTCACCCCTCCACTTT
d_call: NA; clone_size: NA; j_call: TRBJ2-3; v_call: TRBV3-1; cdr3_aa: CASEGVLDTQYF; cdr3_nt: TGTGCCAGCGAGGGAGTTCTGGATACGCAGTATTTT
d_call: NA; clone_size: NA; j_call: TRBJ1-5; v_call: TRBV3-1; cdr3_aa: CASSQDPRGAQHF; cdr3_nt: TGTGCCAGCAGCCAAGATCCGAGGGGGGCCCAGCATTTT
d_call: TRBD2; clone_size: NA; j_call: TRBJ2-7; v_call: TRBV29-1; cdr3_aa: CSVGLAGGSYEQYF; cdr3_nt: TGCAGCGTAGGACTAGCGGGAGGTTCCTACGAGCAGTACTTC
d_call: NA; clone_size: NA; j_call: TRBJ2-1; v_call: TRBV7-9; cdr3_aa: CASSASSDNRNEQFF; cdr3_nt: TGTGCCAGCAGCGCATCTAGCGACAACAGGAATGAGCAGTTCTTC
d_call: NA; clone_size: NA; j_call: TRBJ1-2; v_call: TRBV4-1; cdr3_aa: CASSQDRNPLGGYTF; cdr3_nt: TGCGCCAGCAGCCAAGACCGTAACCCACTGGGTGGCTACACCTTC
d_call: NA; clone_size: NA; j_call: TRBJ2-1; v_call: TRBV30; cdr3_aa: CAWSLGAGPYNEQFF; cdr3_nt: TGTGCCTGGAGTCTGGGGGCGGGCCCCTACAATGAGCAGTTCTTC
d_call: NA; clone_size: NA; j_call: TRBJ2-7; v_call: TRBV20-1; cdr3_aa: CSARAGRSYEQYF; cdr3_nt: TGCAGTGCTAGAGCGGGAAGGTCCTACGAGCAGTACTTC
d_call: NA; clone_size: NA; j_call: TRBJ2-6; v_call: TRBV30; cdr3_aa: CAWSGGGLIARRANVLTF; cdr3_nt: TGTGCCTGGAGTGGAGGGGGACTTATAGCCAGGCGGGCCAACGTCCTGACTTTC
d_call: NA; clone_size: NA; j_call: TRBJ1-6; v_call: TRBV7-9; cdr3_aa: CASSLVAGTRNSPLHF; cdr3_nt: TGTGCCAGCAGCTTAGTAGCGGGGACGCGAAATTCACCCCTCCACTTT
d_call: TRBD2; clone_size: NA; j_call: TRBJ2-7; v_call: TRBV10-3; cdr3_aa: CAISDRREGPLSEQYF; cdr3_nt: TGTGCCATCAGTGACCGGCGGGAGGGCCCCCTGTCAGAGCAGTACTTC
d_call: NA; clone_size: NA; j_call: TRBJ2-7; v_call: TRBV12-3/TRBV12-4; cdr3_aa: CASSTSGKTYEQYF; cdr3_nt: TGTGCCAGCAGTACAAGCGGCAAAACCTACGAGCAGTACTTC
d_call: NA; clone_size: once; j_call: TRBJ2-7; v_call: TRBV12-3/TRBV12-4; cdr3_aa: CASSLQVRGSEQYF; cdr3_nt: TGTGCCAGCAGTTTACAGGTTCGTGGGTCCGAGCAGTACTTC
d_call: NA; clone_size: NA; j_call: TRBJ2-1; v_call: TRBV7-3; cdr3_aa: CASSARGSNNEQFF; cdr3_nt: TGTGCCAGCAGCGCCAGGGGTAGTAACAATGAGCAGTTCTTC
d_call: TRBD2; clone_size: NA; j_call: TRBJ2-2; v_call: TRBV12-3/TRBV12-4; cdr3_aa: CASSFRLAVNTGELFF; cdr3_nt: TGTGCCAGCAGTTTCCGACTAGCGGTGAACACCGGGGAGCTGTTTTTT
d_call: TRBD2; clone_size: NA; j_call: TRBJ2-4; v_call: TRBV5-1; cdr3_aa: CASSAGGVKDIQYF; cdr3_nt: TGCGCCAGCAGCGCGGGAGGGGTCAAGGACATTCAGTACTTC
d_call: NA; clone_size: NA; j_call: TRBJ1-6; v_call: TRBV15; cdr3_aa: CATSREQGPWANSPLHF; cdr3_nt: TGTGCCACCAGCAGAGAACAGGGCCCGTGGGCCAATTCACCCCTCCACTTT
d_call: TRBD1; clone_size: NA; j_call: TRBJ2-3; v_call: TRBV7-3; cdr3_aa: CASSGQTGGLDTQYF; cdr3_nt: TGTGCCAGCAGCGGCCAGACAGGGGGCTTAGATACGCAGTATTTT
d_call: TRBD1; clone_size: NA; j_call: TRBJ2-1; v_call: TRBV5-1; cdr3_aa: CASSLRVRGRWNEQFF; cdr3_nt: TGCGCCAGCAGCTTGAGGGTTAGGGGGCGGTGGAATGAGCAGTTCTTC
d_call: NA; clone_size: NA; j_call: TRBJ2-7; v_call: TRBV18; cdr3_aa: CASSSGTFYEQYF; cdr3_nt: TGTGCCAGCTCGTCCGGGACTTTCTACGAGCAGTACTTC
d_call: NA; clone_size: NA; j_call: TRBJ2-5; v_call: TRBV29-1; cdr3_aa: CSVRERETQYF; cdr3_nt: TGCAGCGTCCGGGAGAGAGAGACCCAGTACTTC
d_call: NA; clone_size: NA; j_call: TRBJ2-3; v_call: TRBV29-1; cdr3_aa: CSGGGDTQYF; cdr3_nt: TGCAGTGGGGGCGGAGATACGCAGTATTTT
d_call: TRBD2; clone_size: NA; j_call: TRBJ2-1; v_call: TRBV20-1; cdr3_aa: CSASPMRGVSYNEQFF; cdr3_nt: TGCAGTGCCTCCCCAATGCGGGGGGTTTCCTACAATGAGCAGTTCTTC
d_call: NA; clone_size: NA; j_call: TRBJ2-7; v_call: TRBV5-1; cdr3_aa: CASSLGWGSYEQYF; cdr3_nt: TGCGCCAGCAGCTTGGGGTGGGGGTCCTACGAGCAGTACTTC
d_call: NA; clone_size: NA; j_call: TRBJ2-1; v_call: TRBV29-1; cdr3_aa: CSVVQRGEYNEQFF; cdr3_nt: TGCAGCGTTGTTCAACGGGGCGAGTACAATGAGCAGTTCTTC
d_call: NA; clone_size: NA; j_call: TRBJ2-1; v_call: TRBV20-1; cdr3_aa: CSAVRTGVDEQFF; cdr3_nt: TGCAGTGCTGTCCGTACGGGGGTGGATGAGCAGTTCTTC
d_call: TRBD2; clone_size: NA; j_call: TRBJ2-1; v_call: TRBV30; cdr3_aa: CAWRDTPSGAYNEQFF; cdr3_nt: TGTGCCTGGAGAGACACCCCTAGCGGGGCCTACAATGAGCAGTTCTTC